The 13 T cell receptor beta chains given below trace back to one sample, sequenced in a study of blood T cell repertoires in COVID-19. This table comes from immunoSEQ multiplex PCR, and its TCRdb copy is limited to in-frame clones, with some not included. The sample lists 250,000 to 300,000 clones, about 80% occurring once. The sample comprised peripheral blood. These receptors all stem from a woman aged 80 or over with acute or convalescent COVID-19.

The V and J genes are TRBV4-1 and TRBJ2-5; 7 bases are a match to TRBD1. Germline CDR1 and CDR2: MGHRA and YSYEKL. V lost 4 bases and J lost 2; bases outside the gene matches: 4. The CDR3 totals 14 residues. CDR3 bases: TGCGCCAGCAGCCCCACGACAGGGCAAGAGACCCAGTACTTC. Translated: CASSPTTGQETQYF.

V and J are TRBV19 and TRBJ2-7, with 12 bases lining up with TRBD2. CDR3 length: 18 residues. Germline loops: CDR1 LNHDA, CDR2 SQIVND (reference sequence). Trimming cost V 3 bases and J 0 bases; bases outside gene matches: 9. The CDR3 region is CASSISPGLAGSSYEQYF. Here the CDR3 DNA reads TGTGCCAGTAGTATCTCCCCAGGACTAGCGGGGTCCTCCTACGAGCAGTACTTC.

V usage is TRBV30 and J usage is TRBJ2-2, with TRBD2 identical over 7 bases. The germline V gene has CDR1 GTSNPN and CDR2 SVGIG (reference sequence). The CDR3 runs 14 residues. V gave up 0 bases and J gave up 7 bases; unmatched junction bases: 5. As DNA, the CDR3 is TGTGCCTGGAGTGTATTGGGAGGGGTCGGGGAGCTGTTTTTT. It translates to CAWSVLGGVGELFF.

The chain employs TRBV4-1 and TRBJ2-1; D remains ambiguous. The V end lost 0 bases, the J end lost 13 bases, and 19 bases lay between the germline ends. Germline CDR1 and CDR2: MGHRA and YSYEKL. The CDR3 extends over 15 amino acids. CDR3 sequence: CASSQDSVVSVGQFF. The DNA for the CDR3 is TGCGCCAGCAGCCAAGATTCGGTCGTGTCGGTTGGTCAGTTCTTC.

This chain connects TRBV5-5 to TRBJ2-7; 7 nucleotides line up with TRBD1. There are 14 residues in the CDR3. J lost 4 bases, V lost 3 bases, and 7 bases had no gene match. Germline V gene sequence: CDR1 SGHKS, CDR2 YYEKEE (reference sequence). The CDR3 spells CASSWGQRIYEQYF. As DNA, the CDR3 is TGTGCCAGCAGCTGGGGACAGAGGATATACGAGCAGTACTTC. Complete variable domain (other parts from reference TRBV5-5 and TRBJ2-7): DAGVTQSPTHLIKTRGQQVTLRCSPISGHKSVSWYQQVLGQGPQFIFQYYEKEERGRGNFPDRFSARQFPNYSSELNVNALLLGDSALYLCASSWGQRIYEQYFGPGTRLTVT.

The chain uses TRBV7-2 and TRBJ2-4, with D possibly matching TRBD1 (5 bases). V dropped 5 bases and J dropped 0 bases, with 11 bases sitting between them. This CDR3 spans 15 amino acids. Germline V gene lookup returns CDR1 SGHTA and CDR2 FQGNSA. This CDR3 reads CASSPLGLAKNIQYF. The CDR3 region has the DNA TGTGCCAGCAGCCCCCTGGGGCTAGCCAAAAACATTCAGTACTTC.

The rearrangement links TRBV6-1 to TRBJ1-4, with 11 bases that match TRBD1. Trimming removed 4 bases from V and 6 bases from J; junction bases left unmatched: 7. Germline lookup yields CDR1 MNHNS and CDR2 SASEGT. The CDR3 extends over 16 amino acids. CDR3 in amino acids: CASSGPGQGGDEKLFF. The CDR3 DNA sequence: TGTGCCAGCAGTGGACCGGGACAGGGGGGGGATGAAAAACTGTTTTTT.

The rearrangement joins TRBV2 to TRBJ1-6; the match to TRBD1 covers 7 bases. V gave up 4 bases and J gave up 9 bases; unmatched junction bases: 9. This CDR3 contains 15 residues. Germline CDR1 SNHLY, CDR2 FYNNEI. The CDR3, as DNA: TGTGCCAGCAGTGCCCCCGGACAGGCCGGTTCACCCCTCCACTTT. Amino acid sequence: CASSAPGQAGSPLHF. The full variable domain, rest sourced from reference TRBV2 and TRBJ1-6, is EPEVTQTPSHQVTQMGQEVILRCVPISNHLYFYWYRQILGQKVEFLVSFYNNEISEKSEIFDDQFSVERPDGSNFTLKIRSTKLEDSAMYFCASSAPGQAGSPLHFGNGTRLTVT.

This chain joins TRBV10-3 and TRBJ1-2; 8 positions match TRBD1. CDR3 length: 14 amino acids. Germline V gene data show CDR1 as ENHRY and CDR2 as SYGVKD. With 3 bases clipped from V and 8 bases from J, the junction kept 8 bases outside the gene matches. CDR3 region: CAISDSGQGVGYTF. CDR3 coding DNA: TGTGCCATCAGTGACTCAGGACAGGGTGTAGGCTACACCTTC.

This clone was seen once. The chain is built from TRBV10-3 and TRBJ1-4, with 8 bases that match TRBD1. CDR3 size: 12 residues. Germline-derived CDR1 and CDR2 are ENHRY and SYGVKD. The V gene end was trimmed by 6 bases and the J gene end by 8 bases; junction bases not matched to a gene: 2. This CDR3 reads CAISRTGEKLFF. CDR3 DNA sequence: TGTGCCATCAGCCGGACAGGGGAAAAACTGTTTTTT.

The chain has TRBV7-3 and TRBJ2-2, with 12 positions matching TRBD1. V lost 5 bases, J lost 5 bases, and 12 bases stayed unmatched. The CDR3 loop spans 18 amino acids. Germline V gene sequence: CDR1 SGHTA, CDR2 FQGTGA. The CDR3 sequence is CASSRRLPGQGATGELFF. As DNA, the CDR3 is TGTGCCAGCAGCCGACGCCTCCCGGGACAGGGGGCGACCGGGGAGCTGTTTTTT.

This chain connects TRBV2 to TRBJ1-1; the D is unclear. In germline, CDR1 is SNHLY, CDR2 FYNNEI. CDR3 size: 13 residues. V lost 9 bases to trimming and J lost 1 base, with 12 bases between them. The CDR3 reads CARKGGRNTEAFF. DNA of the CDR3: TGTGCCAGGAAGGGAGGACGGAACACTGAAGCTTTCTTT. Full variable domain (outside the CDR3, taken from reference TRBV2 and TRBJ1-1): EPEVTQTPSHQVTQMGQEVILRCVPISNHLYFYWYRQILGQKVEFLVSFYNNEISEKSEIFDDQFSVERPDGSNFTLKIRSTKLEDSAMYFCARKGGRNTEAFFGQGTRLTVV.

This clone has only one observation. The rearrangement uses TRBV9 and TRBJ2-6; D call uncertain. The ends were cut back, 3 bases at V and 0 bases at J, with 4 bases in the middle. CDR3 length equals 14 residues. Germline V gene data show CDR1 as SGDLS and CDR2 as YYNGEE. CDR3 region: CASSASSGANVLTF. The DNA of the CDR3 is TGTGCCAGCAGCGCCAGCTCTGGGGCCAACGTCCTGACTTTC. Full variable domain (outside the CDR3, taken from reference TRBV9 and TRBJ2-6): DSGVTQTPKHLITATGQRVTLRCSPRSGDLSVYWYQQSLDQGLQFLIQYYNGEERAKGNILERFSAQQFPDLHSELNLSSLELGDSALYFCASSASSGANVLTFGAGSRLTVL.